This TCR beta chain was found in a study of CD4 T cells in relation to SARS-CoV-2 and coronaviruses. Study-level results: Each donor contributed either pre-pandemic or post-infection samples, not both. SARS-CoV-2-driven expansion was significantly weaker in crossreactive than monoreactive clones. In around 67% of donors, memory CD4+ clonotypes crossrecognized SARS-CoV-2 and at least one common cold coronavirus spike.

With regard to this clone: Its antigen is unknown.

Sequencing was performed with immunoSEQ multiplex PCR; in TCRdb, only in-frame clones are kept and a portion is missing. This table has 38,000 or so clones, 77% appearing once. Germline CDR1 SGHNT, CDR2 YYREEE (reference sequence). Trimming took off 5 bases at V and 0 bases at J, with 17 bases between the two ends. The CDR3 has 16 residues. The rearrangement joins TRBV5-4 to TRBJ1-1; tentatively, D is TRBD1 (5 bases). Sequencing used memory CD4+ T cells from PBMCs, cultured in vitro. The receptor's source is an adult with COVID-19. CDR3 amino acids: CASRDAGFGVNTEAFF. The CDR3 DNA is TGTGCCAGCAGGGACGCAGGGTTCGGGGTGAACACTGAAGCTTTCTTT.